The sequence of this T cell receptor (beta chain) was determined in a study of blood T cell repertoires in COVID-19. The protocol was immunoSEQ multiplex PCR, while the TCRdb copy is restricted to in-frame clones and leaves out a portion. The sample has some 160,000 clones, about four fifths seen once. Trimming left V 7 bases short and J 8 bases short, with 10 bases between. This CDR3 is built from 11 residues. Germline V gives CDR1 SGDLS, CDR2 YYNGEE. V gene TRBV9 combines with J gene TRBJ2-1, with D possibly being TRBD1 (6 bases). The sequenced sample consisted of PBMCs or T cells enriched from blood (not recorded which). The TCR comes from a woman aged 60 to 75 who had recovered from COVID-19. The chain's CDR3 is CASGGGYEQFF. CDR3 sequence (DNA): TGTGCCAGCGGGGGCGGCTATGAGCAGTTCTTC. Combining the CDR3 with reference TRBV9 and TRBJ2-1 gives the whole variable domain DSGVTQTPKHLITATGQRVTLRCSPRSGDLSVYWYQQSLDQGLQFLIQYYNGEERAKGNILERFSAQQFPDLHSELNLSSLELGDSALYFCASGGGYEQFFGPGTRLTVL.